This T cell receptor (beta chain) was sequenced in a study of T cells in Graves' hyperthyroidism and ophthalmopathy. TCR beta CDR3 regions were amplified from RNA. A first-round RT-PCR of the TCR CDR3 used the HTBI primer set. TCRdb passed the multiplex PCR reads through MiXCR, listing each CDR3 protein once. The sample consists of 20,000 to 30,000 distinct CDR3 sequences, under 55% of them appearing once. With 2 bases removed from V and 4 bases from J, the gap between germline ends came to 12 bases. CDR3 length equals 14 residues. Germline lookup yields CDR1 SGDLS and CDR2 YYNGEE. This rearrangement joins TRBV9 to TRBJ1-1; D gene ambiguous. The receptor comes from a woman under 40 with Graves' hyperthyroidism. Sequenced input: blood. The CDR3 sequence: CASSVSREGTEAFF. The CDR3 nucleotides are TGTGCCAGCAGCGTTTCGAGGGAGGGCACTGAAGCTTTCTTT.